This T cell receptor (beta chain) was observed in a study of T cell changes during pregnancy in multiple sclerosis (dated by TCRdb to about 2019). About the study as a whole: In women with multiple sclerosis, the researchers looked at how the T cell repertoire shifted as pregnancy progressed.

The CDR3 spans 14 residues, from the cysteine through the phenylalanine. The retained sequence is limited to the CDR3, 42 bases, with the frame set at the first base. Sequences SGHDN (CDR1) and FVKESK (CDR2) are obtained from the germline V gene. The junction shows trimming of 4 bases on V and 4 bases on J, plus 13 bases between the germline ends. The method behind the library was the immunoSEQ multiplex PCR assay. As stored in TCRdb, this immuneACCESS dataset retains in-frame rearrangements with V and J assigned. A fraction of the clones does not appear; measured against another copy, unresolved V genes explain less than half of the discrepancy, and the remainder lacks a known reason. Counted in this sample were 15,000 to 20,000 clones; 80% to 90% of them appeared once. The leading ten clones occupy 5.8% of the sample. Comment on this clone: The specificity of this receptor is unknown. No clone much larger than this one lies a single base away; base qualities are absent.

This clonotype was sampled from a female donor in good health, enrolled as a control in a pregnancy study. The chain is made from TRBV14 and TRBJ1-2; no D segment can be confidently identified. Specimen: CD8+ T cells from peripheral blood mononuclear cells, collected in the third trimester of pregnancy. The DNA sequence is as follows: TGTGCCAGCAGCCCAATAACAGCTGCCTATGGCTACACCTTC. Translated, it gives CASSPITAAYGYTF.